These T cell receptor beta chains were read from a single sample in a study of cytomegalovirus exposure and HLA in healthy donors. Assay used: immunoSEQ multiplex PCR; TCRdb lists only in-frame clones, some missing. This table holds approximately 90,000 clones, 60% to 80% found once. The sample comprised PBMCs. These receptors were obtained from a man in his forties in good health and CMV-seronegative. Both conserved end residues are part of each CDR3. The D gene is left open where the match is weak. A clone size is listed for some rows: how often the clone was seen (once, few, many), or a class if it is expanded.

J gene	clone size	V gene	D gene	CDR3 DNA	CDR3 protein
TRBJ1-2	once	TRBV7-3	NA	TGTGCCAGCAGCTTACGAGCTAACTATGGCTACACCTTC	CASSLRANYGYTF
TRBJ2-3	NA	TRBV7-9	NA	TGTGCCAGCAGCCCAGTCACCCCAGATACGCAGTATTTT	CASSPVTPDTQYF
TRBJ2-1	NA	TRBV5-4	TRBD2	TGTGCCAGCTCGGACCGGGCGGGAGTAGGGCAGTTCTTC	CASSDRAGVGQFF
TRBJ2-7	NA	TRBV29-1	TRBD1	TGCAGCGTCCGGGACAGGATCAGCTCCTACGAGCAGTACTTC	CSVRDRISSYEQYF
TRBJ2-4	NA	TRBV29-1	NA	TGCAGCGTTGCCGGGAGCGAAAACATTCAGTACTTC	CSVAGSENIQYF
TRBJ2-6	NA	TRBV29-1	TRBD2	TGCAGCGTTTCCCGGGCCCTAGCGGGGGGGGGCTCTGGGGCCAACGTCCTGACTTTC	CSVSRALAGGGSGANVLTF
TRBJ1-1	few	TRBV5-1	TRBD1	TGCGCCAGCTACCGAACACAGGGGACTGAAGCTTTCTTT	CASYRTQGTEAFF
TRBJ2-7	NA	TRBV5-5	NA	TGTGCCAGCAGCCAACAGGGCTCCTACGAGCAGTACTTC	CASSQQGSYEQYF
TRBJ2-7	NA	TRBV7-6	TRBD2	TGTGCCAGCAGCTTAGACAGCGGGGGCCGCGAGCAGTACTTC	CASSLDSGGREQYF
TRBJ1-4	NA	TRBV5-1	NA	TGCGCCAGCAGCTTGGAGGGGGTTAAGAATGAAAAACTGTTTTTT	CASSLEGVKNEKLFF
TRBJ1-5	NA	TRBV19	NA	TGTGCCATCTCACGTACAGGAGGCAATCAGCCCCAGCATTTT	CAISRTGGNQPQHF
TRBJ1-1	few	TRBV6-5	NA	TGTGCCGTACAGGGATCTGCCACTGAAGCTTTCTTT	CAVQGSATEAFF
TRBJ1-1	few	TRBV30	NA	TGTGCCTGGAGTGTACAGAGAAACACTGAAGCTTTCTTT	CAWSVQRNTEAFF
TRBJ2-7	NA	TRBV27	TRBD1	TGTGCCAGCAGTCCTATGGGGGACAGCCGGAGCTCCTACGAGCAGTACTTC	CASSPMGDSRSSYEQYF
TRBJ1-3	NA	TRBV19	NA	TGTGCCAGTAGTATAGGAGCTGGAAACACCATATATTTT	CASSIGAGNTIYF
TRBJ1-3	NA	TRBV25-1	TRBD1	TGTGCCAGCAGTGATGCAGGGGGCTCTGGAAACACCATATATTTT	CASSDAGGSGNTIYF
TRBJ2-7	NA	TRBV4-1	TRBD2	TGCGCCAGCAGCCAACCTAGCGGCTCCTACGAGCAGTACTTC	CASSQPSGSYEQYF
TRBJ2-5	NA	TRBV28	TRBD1	TGTGCCAGCAGTTATCCCCAGGGGACAGGGCAAGAGACCCAGTACTTC	CASSYPQGTGQETQYF
TRBJ2-7	NA	TRBV29-1	NA	TGCAGCGTTGAGCTTATGGAGGGGGCCGACGAGCAGTACTTC	CSVELMEGADEQYF
TRBJ2-2	few	TRBV6-5	NA	TGTGCCACCTGGGACTTTGACACCGGGGAGCTGTTTTTT	CATWDFDTGELFF
TRBJ1-2	NA	TRBV4-2	TRBD1	TGTGCCAGCAGCCAAGAGTTTCGGACAGGGGAAGACTATGGCTACACCTTC	CASSQEFRTGEDYGYTF
TRBJ1-5	NA	TRBV11-2	NA	TGTGCCAGCAGCTTAGACAGGGTTCAGCCCCAGCATTTT	CASSLDRVQPQHF
TRBJ2-7	NA	TRBV7-9	TRBD1	TGTGCCAGCAGCTTATTCGACAGGGGGTCCCACGAGCAGTACTTC	CASSLFDRGSHEQYF
TRBJ1-1	NA	TRBV2	NA	TGTGCCAGCAGTGAAGGCAGAACCAACACTGAAGCTTTCTTT	CASSEGRTNTEAFF
TRBJ2-7	NA	TRBV25-1	NA	TGTGCCAGCAGTGTTTCGAGAGGCCACGAGCAGTACTTC	CASSVSRGHEQYF
TRBJ2-7	NA	TRBV10-3	TRBD1	TGTGCCACACAGGGGGCCTACGAGCAGTACTTC	CATQGAYEQYF
TRBJ2-7	NA	TRBV2	TRBD1	TGTGCCAGCAGGATGGACAGGGCCAGCTCCTACGAGCAGTACTTC	CASRMDRASSYEQYF
TRBJ1-1	few	TRBV6-5	NA	TGTGCCAGCAAACGGGGCACTGAAGCTTTCTTT	CASKRGTEAFF